A selection of T cell receptor beta chains follows, all from one sample in a study of T cell repertoires in cytomegalovirus infection. Via MiXCR, TCRdb re-called the reads, giving one row per CDR3 protein. The sample lists 400,000 to 550,000 distinct CDR3 sequences, roughly 10% seen once, with 10% to 13% in the top ten. Sample: PBMCs. These receptors all stem from a human donor in good health (CMV status not recorded). Some clones in this sample may be carry-over from other donors' samples. The CDR3 runs from the conserved cysteine through the conserved F or W. A D gene is named only where the DNA matches it firmly. Clone size is stated in some rows and not others, as once, few, many or a class when expanded.

v_gene: TRBV7-9
j_gene: TRBJ1-5
d_gene: NA
abundance: NA
CDR3aa: CASSSGGQSNQPQHF
CDR3nt: TGTGCCAGCAGCTCGGGTGGACAGAGCAATCAGCCCCAGCATTTT

v_gene: TRBV2
j_gene: TRBJ2-1
d_gene: NA
abundance: many
CDR3aa: CASSDGGIRVPFYNEQFF
CDR3nt: TGTGCCAGCAGTGATGGAGGGATCAGGGTCCCCTTTTACAATGAGCAGTTCTTC

v_gene: TRBV7-9
j_gene: TRBJ2-2
d_gene: NA
abundance: many
CDR3aa: CASSELDRGSGELFF
CDR3nt: TGTGCCAGCAGCGAGCTTGACAGAGGTAGCGGGGAGCTGTTTTTT

v_gene: TRBV7-8
j_gene: TRBJ2-3
d_gene: TRBD2
abundance: many
CDR3aa: CASSHGREVADTQYF
CDR3nt: TGTGCCAGCAGCCATGGGCGGGAGGTCGCAGATACGCAGTATTTT

v_gene: TRBV20-1
j_gene: TRBJ2-5
d_gene: NA
abundance: once
CDR3aa: CSARARGTKETQYF
CDR3nt: TGCAGTGCTAGGGCCAGGGGAACCAAAGAGACCCAGTACTTC

v_gene: TRBV4-1
j_gene: TRBJ1-2
d_gene: TRBD1
abundance: many
CDR3aa: CASSQDEGAGGYTF
CDR3nt: TGCGCCAGCAGCCAAGATGAGGGGGCGGGGGGCTACACCTTC

v_gene: TRBV7-2
j_gene: TRBJ2-1
d_gene: NA
abundance: many
CDR3aa: CASSFRTLGREQFF
CDR3nt: TGTGCCAGCAGCTTCCGGACACTCGGCAGGGAGCAGTTCTTC

v_gene: TRBV5-5
j_gene: TRBJ2-3
d_gene: NA
abundance: few
CDR3aa: CASSLAGGRGDTQYF
CDR3nt: TGTGCCAGCAGCTTGGCGGGGGGCCGGGGAGATACGCAGTATTTT

v_gene: TRBV24-1
j_gene: TRBJ2-3
d_gene: NA
abundance: few
CDR3aa: CATSVAGIADTQYF
CDR3nt: TGTGCCACCAGTGTGGCAGGGATCGCAGATACGCAGTATTTT

v_gene: TRBV20-1
j_gene: TRBJ2-1
d_gene: TRBD2
abundance: many
CDR3aa: CSARESSGRNIDEQFF
CDR3nt: TGCAGTGCTAGGGAGTCTAGCGGGAGGAATATCGATGAGCAGTTCTTC

v_gene: TRBV12-3/TRBV12-4
j_gene: TRBJ2-3
d_gene: TRBD1
abundance: NA
CDR3aa: CASSVGQVADTQYF
CDR3nt: TGTGCCAGCAGTGTGGGACAGGTCGCAGATACGCAGTATTTT

v_gene: TRBV6-5
j_gene: TRBJ1-1
d_gene: NA
abundance: many
CDR3aa: CASSYSNSGSRTEAFF
CDR3nt: TGTGCCAGCAGTTACTCGAATTCGGGATCGAGGACTGAAGCTTTCTTT

v_gene: TRBV6-6
j_gene: TRBJ2-1
d_gene: TRBD2
abundance: many
CDR3aa: CASSWATSGYNEQFF
CDR3nt: TGTGCCAGCTCGTGGGCGACTAGCGGATACAATGAGCAGTTCTTC

v_gene: TRBV7-2
j_gene: TRBJ2-3
d_gene: TRBD2
abundance: many
CDR3aa: CASSSRTSGGAGDTQYF
CDR3nt: TGTGCCAGCAGCTCGCGGACTAGCGGGGGGGCAGGAGATACGCAGTATTTT

v_gene: TRBV5-1
j_gene: TRBJ2-3
d_gene: NA
abundance: many
CDR3aa: CASSLPGGAAGTDTQYF
CDR3nt: TGCGCCAGCAGCTTGCCTGGGGGGGCAGCAGGCACAGATACGCAGTATTTT

v_gene: TRBV5-1
j_gene: TRBJ2-3
d_gene: NA
abundance: NA
CDR3aa: CASSFNSQSGTDTQYF
CDR3nt: TGCGCCAGCAGCTTTAATTCGCAGTCTGGCACAGATACGCAGTATTTT

v_gene: TRBV7-2
j_gene: TRBJ2-7
d_gene: NA
abundance: many
CDR3aa: CASSSQRGGSYEQYF
CDR3nt: TGTGCCAGCAGCTCCCAGCGTGGCGGTTCCTACGAGCAGTACTTC

v_gene: TRBV11-2
j_gene: TRBJ2-1
d_gene: TRBD2
abundance: many
CDR3aa: CASSLDPGGRAWGNEQFF
CDR3nt: TGTGCCAGCAGCTTAGATCCCGGCGGGAGGGCCTGGGGCAATGAGCAGTTCTTC

v_gene: TRBV7-9
j_gene: TRBJ2-7
d_gene: TRBD2
abundance: many
CDR3aa: CASSHGTKPFEQYF
CDR3nt: TGTGCCAGCAGCCACGGGACTAAACCCTTTGAGCAGTACTTC

v_gene: TRBV7-2
j_gene: TRBJ1-2
d_gene: TRBD1
abundance: many
CDR3aa: CASSPTPGGTGGNYGYTF
CDR3nt: TGTGCCAGCAGCCCAACCCCGGGGGGGACAGGGGGAAACTATGGCTACACCTTC

v_gene: TRBV14
j_gene: TRBJ1-3
d_gene: NA
abundance: NA
CDR3aa: CASSPIGGLSSGNTIYF
CDR3nt: TGTGCCAGCAGCCCCATCGGGGGCTTGAGCTCTGGAAACACCATATATTTT

v_gene: TRBV10-3
j_gene: TRBJ1-2
d_gene: TRBD1
abundance: many
CDR3aa: CAISVDRGNYGYTF
CDR3nt: TGTGCCATCAGTGTGGACAGGGGCAACTATGGCTACACCTTC

v_gene: TRBV6-5
j_gene: TRBJ1-6
d_gene: TRBD1
abundance: many
CDR3aa: CASRTGQGSSYNSPLHF
CDR3nt: TGTGCCAGCAGGACCGGACAGGGCAGCTCCTATAATTCACCCCTCCACTTT

v_gene: TRBV29-1
j_gene: TRBJ2-4
d_gene: NA
abundance: few
CDR3aa: CSVRTRLAKNIQYF
CDR3nt: TGCAGCGTTAGAACCCGACTAGCCAAAAACATTCAGTACTTC

v_gene: TRBV7-9
j_gene: TRBJ2-1
d_gene: NA
abundance: many
CDR3aa: CASSNGDGKSSYNEQFF
CDR3nt: TGTGCCAGCAGCAACGGGGACGGAAAAAGCTCCTACAATGAGCAGTTCTTC

v_gene: TRBV20-1
j_gene: TRBJ2-1
d_gene: TRBD2
abundance: NA
CDR3aa: CSARPTSGTYNEQFF
CDR3nt: TGCAGTGCTAGACCTACTAGCGGGACATACAATGAGCAGTTCTTC

v_gene: TRBV7-9
j_gene: TRBJ2-7
d_gene: NA
abundance: many
CDR3aa: CASSFASGQYF
CDR3nt: TGTGCCAGCAGCTTTGCGTCAGGGCAGTACTTC

v_gene: TRBV5-4
j_gene: TRBJ2-1
d_gene: TRBD2
abundance: few
CDR3aa: CASRPLAGGEQFF
CDR3nt: TGTGCCAGCAGACCTCTAGCGGGAGGTGAGCAGTTCTTC

v_gene: TRBV5-6
j_gene: TRBJ1-6
d_gene: NA
abundance: few
CDR3aa: CASSRQSSYNSPLHF
CDR3nt: TGTGCCAGCAGCCGGCAGAGCTCCTATAATTCACCCCTCCACTTT

v_gene: TRBV20-1
j_gene: TRBJ1-2
d_gene: NA
abundance: many
CDR3aa: CSARDQKGWAYGYTF
CDR3nt: TGCAGTGCTAGAGATCAAAAAGGGTGGGCCTATGGCTACACCTTC

v_gene: TRBV6-6
j_gene: TRBJ1-4
d_gene: TRBD1
abundance: many
CDR3aa: CASSYEGRGREKLFF
CDR3nt: TGTGCCAGCAGTTATGAGGGCAGGGGGCGAGAAAAACTGTTTTTT

v_gene: TRBV29-1
j_gene: TRBJ2-7
d_gene: NA
abundance: many
CDR3aa: CSVEDPTGGGGAYEQYF
CDR3nt: TGCAGCGTTGAAGACCCCACAGGAGGGGGGGGGGCCTACGAGCAGTACTTC

v_gene: TRBV5-8
j_gene: TRBJ1-1
d_gene: NA
abundance: many
CDR3aa: CASSLEGGLISTEAFF
CDR3nt: TGTGCCAGCAGCTTGGAGGGGGGTTTGATTTCCACTGAAGCTTTCTTT

v_gene: TRBV5-1
j_gene: TRBJ2-3
d_gene: NA
abundance: many
CDR3aa: CASSRGARGPTDTQYF
CDR3nt: TGCGCCAGCAGCCGAGGGGCCCGGGGCCCCACAGATACGCAGTATTTT

v_gene: TRBV7-3
j_gene: TRBJ2-7
d_gene: TRBD1
abundance: many
CDR3aa: CASSSGTGVGEQYF
CDR3nt: TGTGCCAGCAGCTCCGGGACAGGGGTCGGCGAGCAGTACTTC

v_gene: TRBV6-1
j_gene: TRBJ1-5
d_gene: NA
abundance: many
CDR3aa: CASSETGSLNQPQHF
CDR3nt: TGTGCCAGCAGTGAAACAGGGTCTCTCAATCAGCCCCAGCATTTT

v_gene: TRBV25-1
j_gene: TRBJ1-2
d_gene: NA
abundance: few
CDR3aa: CASSEDEYAGYTF
CDR3nt: TGTGCCAGCAGTGAAGACGAGTATGCTGGCTACACCTTC

v_gene: TRBV19
j_gene: TRBJ2-1
d_gene: TRBD2
abundance: many
CDR3aa: CASSLAGGLSNEQFF
CDR3nt: TGTGCCAGTTCTCTAGCGGGAGGCCTCTCAAATGAGCAGTTCTTC

v_gene: TRBV20-1
j_gene: TRBJ2-5
d_gene: TRBD2
abundance: NA
CDR3aa: CSAGTSGTETQYF
CDR3nt: TGCAGTGCTGGGACTAGCGGGACGGAGACCCAGTACTTC

v_gene: TRBV4-1
j_gene: TRBJ2-2
d_gene: NA
abundance: many
CDR3aa: CASSQDRGTGELFF
CDR3nt: TGCGCCAGCAGCCAAGATCGGGGAACCGGGGAGCTGTTTTTT

v_gene: TRBV7-2
j_gene: TRBJ1-1
d_gene: TRBD1
abundance: many
CDR3aa: CASSPDRVRNTEAFF
CDR3nt: TGTGCCAGCAGCCCCGACAGGGTGAGAAACACTGAAGCTTTCTTT

v_gene: TRBV6-6
j_gene: TRBJ2-7
d_gene: TRBD1
abundance: few
CDR3aa: CASSFRDSSYEQYF
CDR3nt: TGTGCCAGCAGTTTCAGGGACAGTTCCTACGAGCAGTACTTC

v_gene: TRBV3-1
j_gene: TRBJ2-1
d_gene: TRBD2
abundance: NA
CDR3aa: CASSQDRTFGAGGPSEQFF
CDR3nt: TGTGCCAGCAGCCAAGATCGAACCTTCGGGGCGGGGGGGCCTAGTGAGCAGTTCTTC

v_gene: TRBV5-4
j_gene: TRBJ1-4
d_gene: NA
abundance: few
CDR3aa: CASSPDGNNEKLFF
CDR3nt: TGTGCCAGCAGCCCGGACGGAAATAATGAAAAACTGTTTTTT

v_gene: TRBV11-2
j_gene: TRBJ1-6
d_gene: NA
abundance: many
CDR3aa: CASSLDLRGGFTDSPLHF
CDR3nt: TGTGCCAGCAGCTTAGATCTGAGAGGGGGGTTCACTGATTCACCCCTCCACTTT

v_gene: TRBV7-3
j_gene: TRBJ1-3
d_gene: TRBD1
abundance: many
CDR3aa: CASSPQGSGNTIYF
CDR3nt: TGTGCCAGCAGCCCACAGGGGTCTGGAAACACCATATATTTT

v_gene: TRBV6-5
j_gene: TRBJ1-1
d_gene: NA
abundance: many
CDR3aa: CASSHLTANTEAFF
CDR3nt: TGTGCCAGCAGTCATTTGACAGCCAACACTGAAGCTTTCTTT

v_gene: TRBV29-1
j_gene: TRBJ2-1
d_gene: NA
abundance: many
CDR3aa: CSVEDMLSSYNEQFF
CDR3nt: TGCAGCGTTGAAGATATGTTGAGCTCCTACAATGAGCAGTTCTTC

v_gene: TRBV7-9
j_gene: TRBJ1-6
d_gene: NA
abundance: many
CDR3aa: CASSLAEGSSYNSPLHF
CDR3nt: TGTGCCAGCAGCTTAGCGGAGGGGAGCTCCTATAATTCACCCCTCCACTTT

v_gene: TRBV7-3
j_gene: TRBJ1-1
d_gene: TRBD1
abundance: many
CDR3aa: CASSLMGQSNTEAFF
CDR3nt: TGTGCCAGCAGCTTAATGGGACAGTCGAACACTGAAGCTTTCTTT

v_gene: TRBV4-2
j_gene: TRBJ1-2
d_gene: TRBD1
abundance: NA
CDR3aa: CASSHPGQESYGYTF
CDR3nt: TGTGCCAGCAGCCATCCGGGACAGGAGTCCTATGGCTACACCTTC

v_gene: TRBV5-4
j_gene: TRBJ2-2
d_gene: TRBD2
abundance: once
CDR3aa: CASSAGSGGASRELFF
CDR3nt: TGTGCCAGCAGCGCCGGTAGCGGGGGGGCGTCGAGGGAGCTGTTTTTT

v_gene: TRBV6-5
j_gene: TRBJ2-1
d_gene: TRBD2
abundance: many
CDR3aa: CASSYSKRGSYNEQFF
CDR3nt: TGTGCCAGCAGTTACTCGAAGCGGGGGAGTTACAATGAGCAGTTCTTC

v_gene: TRBV30
j_gene: TRBJ1-2
d_gene: TRBD1
abundance: many
CDR3aa: CAWSWTGGNGYTF
CDR3nt: TGTGCCTGGAGTTGGACAGGGGGGAACGGCTACACCTTC

v_gene: TRBV2
j_gene: TRBJ2-2
d_gene: TRBD2
abundance: many
CDR3aa: CASKERGAPGELFF
CDR3nt: TGTGCCAGCAAGGAGCGGGGGGCCCCCGGGGAGCTGTTTTTT

v_gene: TRBV12-3/TRBV12-4
j_gene: TRBJ1-1
d_gene: NA
abundance: many
CDR3aa: CASSLLMGGEAFF
CDR3nt: TGTGCCAGCAGTTTGCTCATGGGTGGTGAAGCTTTCTTT

v_gene: TRBV20-1
j_gene: TRBJ2-2
d_gene: NA
abundance: few
CDR3aa: CSAGSRQTGELFF
CDR3nt: TGCAGTGCCGGGAGTAGGCAAACCGGGGAGCTGTTTTTT